The clone carrying this TCR beta chain was recorded once. The gene symbols are mouse symbols. From the germline J gene comes the end of the CDR3, since the read stops 1 residue before it. V trimming: 0 bases; J trimming: 0 bases; junction bases outside the gene matches: 5. Germline values: CDR1 KGHPV, CDR2 FQNQEV (reference sequence). The length of the CDR3 is 17 residues. TCRdb's copy holds only in-frame clones and misses some; the assay was immunoSEQ multiplex PCR. Of under 5,500 clones listed, around 45% are singletons. The data derive from a study of tissue T cells after allogeneic stem cell transplantation. Specified time point: mouse harvest day 14 after allogeneic transplant. The graft held 10^6 splenic CD5+ T cells and 10^7 T-cell-depleted bone marrow cells.

Specimen: lymph node tissue. The chain carries TRBV26 and TRBJ1-2, with 9 bases identical to TRBD1. This clonotype was obtained from a female BALB/c mouse given C57BL/6 T cells with graft-versus-host disease after an allogeneic hematopoietic cell transplant. The sequenced CDR3 bases are TGTGCCAGCAGTCTGTCGAGGGGACAGGGCTCAAACTCCGACTACACC. This translates into CASSLSRGQGSNSDYT. The CDR3 as a whole reads CASSLSRGQGSNSDYTF.